This T cell receptor (beta chain) emerged from a study of T cell clones after liver transplantation. The wider study: Tolerant meant at least one year fully off immunosuppression without liver enzymes above twice normal. Samples came pre-transplant, pre-randomization before withdrawal, and post-randomization after withdrawal ended.

Germline V gene lookup returns CDR1 MNHNS and CDR2 SASEGT. The CDR3 consists of 13 residues. V shed 6 bases and J shed 3 bases, with 12 bases lying between them. Here immunoSEQ multiplex PCR was the method, and the copy in TCRdb shows in-frame clones only, minus some. The table records 53,000 or so clones, around 84% of them present only once. V usage is TRBV6-1 and J usage is TRBJ2-7; D may be TRBD1 (6 bases). The sample here was CD4+ T cells from blood, taken before liver transplant. The clonotype comes from a human donor who received a liver transplant. Here the CDR3 DNA reads TGTGCCAGCAGCCCGGGACAAATCTACGAGCAGTACTTC. Translation gives CASSPGQIYEQYF.